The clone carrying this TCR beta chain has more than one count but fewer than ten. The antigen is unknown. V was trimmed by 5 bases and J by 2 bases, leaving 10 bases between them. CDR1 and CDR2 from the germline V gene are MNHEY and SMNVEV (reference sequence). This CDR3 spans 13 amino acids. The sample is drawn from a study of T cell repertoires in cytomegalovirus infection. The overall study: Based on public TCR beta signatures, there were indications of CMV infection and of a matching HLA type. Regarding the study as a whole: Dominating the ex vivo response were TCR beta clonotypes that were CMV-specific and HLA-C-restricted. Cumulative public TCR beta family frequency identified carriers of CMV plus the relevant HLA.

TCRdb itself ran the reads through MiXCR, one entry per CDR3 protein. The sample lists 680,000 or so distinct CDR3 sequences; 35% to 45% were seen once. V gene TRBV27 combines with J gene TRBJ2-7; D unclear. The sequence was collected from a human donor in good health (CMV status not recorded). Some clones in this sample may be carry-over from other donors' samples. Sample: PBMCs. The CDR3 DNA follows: TGTGCCAGCAGTCACGGTTCCGCCTACGAGCAGTACTTC. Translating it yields CASSHGSAYEQYF.